A single sample is the source of the 27 T cell receptor beta chains below, sequenced in a study of blood T cell repertoires in COVID-19. Here immunoSEQ multiplex PCR was the method, and the copy in TCRdb shows in-frame clones only, minus some. Of around 250,000 clones listed, about 80% are singletons. The sequenced material came from PBMCs or T cells enriched from blood (not recorded which). These receptors were collected from a man aged 25-40 years with acute COVID-19.

This clone was seen once. The CDR3, as DNA: TGTGCCAGCAGCTCAGGTGGGGGCGCGGGCTATGGCTACACCTTC. Protein sequence: CASSSGGGAGYGYTF. The chain couples TRBV28 to TRBJ1-2; tentative D call: TRBD1 (6 bases). There are 15 residues in the CDR3. Germline loops: CDR1 MDHEN, CDR2 SYDVKM. V lost 6 bases, J lost 4 bases, and 18 bases lay in between.

The chain has TRBV28 and TRBJ1-2; maybe TRBD1 (6 bases). Germline V gene data show CDR1 as MDHEN and CDR2 as SYDVKM. The CDR3 totals 15 residues. V shed 4 bases and J shed 5 bases, with 17 bases lying between them. The chain's CDR3 is CASSSNGGQTYGYTF. The DNA for the CDR3 is TGTGCCAGCAGTTCCAACGGGGGGCAGACGTATGGCTACACCTTC.

The chain recombines TRBV15 with TRBJ1-2; weak D call: TRBD1 (6 bases). The CDR3 is made up of 15 amino acids. Germline lookup yields CDR1 LNHNV and CDR2 YYDKDF (reference sequence). Trimming pared 0 bases from V and 8 bases from J, leaving 16 bases between. CDR3 amino acids: CATSREYREGYGYTF. The CDR3, as DNA: TGTGCCACCAGCAGAGAGTACAGGGAGGGCTACGGCTACACCTTC.

The chain employs TRBV2 and TRBJ2-1, with 7 bases lining up with TRBD1. This CDR3 is 11 amino acids long. The V gene end was trimmed by 8 bases and the J gene end by 8 bases; junction bases not matched to a gene: 3. Germline CDR1 reads SNHLY; CDR2 reads FYNNEI. This chain's CDR3 is CASGRGYEQFF. CDR3 coding DNA: TGTGCCAGCGGCAGGGGGTATGAGCAGTTCTTC.

The V and J genes are TRBV7-6 and TRBJ1-5, with 7 bases matching TRBD1. CDR1 is SGHVS, CDR2 FNYEAQ, per germline. This CDR3 has 16 amino acids. The V segment lost 3 bases and the J segment 3 bases; nucleotides outside the gene matches: 8. The CDR3 here is CASSLGTQGNNQPQHF. DNA of the CDR3: TGTGCCAGCAGCTTGGGGACACAGGGGAACAATCAGCCCCAGCATTTT.

The chain recombines TRBV7-7 with TRBJ2-2; 12 bases map to TRBD2. The V gene's germline CDR1 is SSHAT and CDR2 FNYEAQ (reference sequence). V was pared by 5 bases and J by 6 bases, with 1 base of the junction left unmatched. The CDR3 covers 14 residues. For the CDR3, the DNA is TGTGCCAGCAGCACTAGCGGGGGGCCCGGGGAGCTGTTTTTT. Translation gives CASSTSGGPGELFF. Filled out from reference TRBV7-7 and TRBJ2-2, the complete variable domain reads GAGVSQSPRYKVTKRGQDVTLRCDPISSHATLYWYQQALGQGPEFLTYFNYEAQPDKSGLPSDRFSAERPEGSISTLTIQRTEQRDSAMYRCASSTSGGPGELFFGEGSRLTVL.

The chain uses TRBV29-1 and TRBJ1-4; TRBD1 is a possible D gene (6 bases). Germline values: CDR1 SQVTM, CDR2 ANQGSEA. Trimming removed 7 bases at V and 9 bases at J, with 15 bases between. The CDR3 has 12 residues. Written as DNA, the CDR3 is TGCAGCGGGGGGCAGGGCGAGCAAAAACTGTTTTTT. Its protein is CSGGQGEQKLFF.

The V gene is TRBV18, the J gene TRBJ2-3; no firm D call. Germline V gives CDR1 KGHSH, CDR2 LQKENI. The CDR3 runs 16 residues. V was shortened by 0 bases and J by 2 bases, with 12 bases between the two germline ends. CDR3 region: CASSPPSNVATDTQYF. As DNA, the CDR3 is TGTGCCAGCTCACCACCCTCGAATGTGGCCACAGATACGCAGTATTTT. Complete variable domain (other parts from reference TRBV18 and TRBJ2-3): NAGVMQNPRHLVRRRGQEARLRCSPMKGHSHVYWYRQLPEEGLKFMVYLQKENIIDESGMPKERFSAEFPKEGPSILRIQQVVRGDSAAYFCASSPPSNVATDTQYFGPGTRLTVL.

CDR3 amino acids: CSVVRQGMNTEAFF. The CDR3 DNA reads as TGCAGCGTTGTTCGTCAGGGGATGAACACTGAAGCTTTCTTT. The V and J genes are TRBV29-1 and TRBJ1-1, with D possibly matching TRBD1 (6 bases). Germline V CDR1 and CDR2: SQVTM, ANQGSEA. The V gene lost 4 bases and the J gene lost 0 bases, with 12 bases spanning the gap. This CDR3 spans 14 amino acids.

Here the CDR3 DNA reads TGTGCCAGTAGTAGGACTAGCGGGGGAACCAGCACAGATACGCAGTATTTT. Its translation: CASSRTSGGTSTDTQYF. V gene TRBV19 combines with J gene TRBJ2-3; 13 positions match TRBD2. From germline, CDR1 is LNHDA and CDR2 SQIVND (reference sequence). The CDR3 consists of 17 residues. V dropped 4 bases and J dropped 0; count of bases not matched to a gene: 4.

This chain connects TRBV18 to TRBJ1-5, with D perhaps TRBD1 (5 bases). V lost 2 bases to trimming and J lost 7 bases, with 15 bases between them. Germline V CDR1 and CDR2: KGHSH, LQKENI. The CDR3 loop spans 15 amino acids. The DNA for the CDR3 is TGTGCCAGCTCACCAGAAGCGCAGGGATTACAGCCCCAGCATTTT. It specifies CASSPEAQGLQPQHF. Based on the CDR3 plus reference TRBV18 and TRBJ1-5, the full variable domain is NAGVMQNPRHLVRRRGQEARLRCSPMKGHSHVYWYRQLPEEGLKFMVYLQKENIIDESGMPKERFSAEFPKEGPSILRIQQVVRGDSAAYFCASSPEAQGLQPQHFGDGTRLSIL.

The rearrangement links TRBV14 to TRBJ2-4; no clear D gene. The V gene's germline CDR1 is SGHDN and CDR2 FVKESK. Trimming removed 2 bases from V and 6 bases from J, with 11 bases in between. This CDR3 has 14 residues. In DNA form, the CDR3 reads TGTGCCAGCAGCCAATCTGGTTCAGTAAACATTCAGTACTTC. This codes for CASSQSGSVNIQYF.

V usage is TRBV6-6 and J usage is TRBJ1-6; no definite D call. Trimming pared 2 bases from V and 0 bases from J, leaving 8 bases between. Per the germline V gene, CDR1 is MNHNY and CDR2 is SVGAGI (reference sequence). CDR3 size: 16 residues. The CDR3: CASSYGGSSYNSPLHF. The CDR3 DNA is TGTGCCAGCAGTTACGGTGGGAGCTCCTATAATTCACCCCTCCACTTT.

The chain has TRBV6-5 and TRBJ1-1, with unresolved D. The CDR3 runs to 12 residues. Germline lookup yields CDR1 MNHEY and CDR2 SVGAGI. Trimming removed 5 bases from V and 6 bases from J, with 10 bases in between. This chain's CDR3 is CASSKRQSEAFF. The CDR3 nucleotides are TGTGCCAGCAGTAAACGACAATCTGAAGCTTTCTTT.

The V call is TRBV18, the J call TRBJ1-5; D gene unclear. Trimming took 0 bases from V and 3 from J, leaving 12 bases between them. Germline CDR1 reads KGHSH; CDR2 reads LQKENI. The CDR3 loop spans 16 amino acids. CDR3: CASSPPDLAPNQPQHF. The CDR3 region has the DNA TGTGCCAGCTCACCACCGGACTTGGCCCCCAATCAGCCCCAGCATTTT.

V gene TRBV6-5 combines with J gene TRBJ1-1, with TRBD1 as a possible D gene (5 bases). V lost 6 bases, J lost 0 bases, and 11 bases lay in between. Germline CDR1 is MNHEY and CDR2 is SVGAGI. This CDR3 has 14 residues. CDR3 DNA sequence: TGTGCCAGCAGCGCGGGACGGCTGAACACTGAAGCTTTCTTT. Its translation is CASSAGRLNTEAFF.

This sequence joins TRBV5-1 and TRBJ2-3; possibly TRBD2 for D (7 bases). V lost 4 bases and J lost 4, with 13 bases in between. The CDR3 runs to 14 residues. Looked up from germline, CDR1 is SGHRS and CDR2 is YFSETQ. The CDR3 DNA reads as TGCGCCAGCAGCGGGGGCGGGGGCGCAGATACGCAGTATTTT. It specifies CASSGGGGADTQYF.

CDR3 protein: CATSDAGARNTIYF. The CDR3 coding sequence is TGTGCCACCAGTGATGCAGGGGCGCGAAACACCATATATTTT. The chain combines TRBV24-1 with TRBJ1-3, with D possibly being TRBD1 (6 bases). V was pared by 3 bases and J by 5 bases, with 10 bases between. Germline V gene data show CDR1 as KGHDR and CDR2 as SFDVKD. The CDR3 is 14 amino acids.

This sequence joins TRBV19 and TRBJ2-1, with TRBD2 identical over 8 bases. CDR3 length: 12 residues. The V and J ends lost 6 bases and 9 bases, in that order; junction bases with no gene match: 4. Germline assignment: CDR1 LNHDA and CDR2 SQIVND (reference sequence). DNA for the CDR3: TGTGCCAGTAGAGTAGCGGGGCGTGAGCAGTTCTTC. Translated, it gives CASRVAGREQFF.

Details on this clone: One junction end does not reproduce the germline sequence, and a read error may be involved. V is TRBV5-1 and J is TRBJ1-6; unclear D gene. Germline CDR1 is SGHRS and CDR2 is YFSETQ. There are 15 residues in the CDR3. CDR3: CASSFNNGENSPLHF. For the CDR3, the DNA is TGTGCCAGCAGCTTCAACAACGGAGAAAATTCACCCCTCCACTTT.

Comment on this clone: The DNA is omitted, as the CDR3 cannot be located on it reliably, and the CDR3 follows TCRdb's listing. The chain has TRBV5-4 and TRBJ2-2; the table's D call, TRBD2, was not checked against the DNA. Germline V gives CDR1 SGHNT, CDR2 YYREEE (reference sequence). The CDR3 sequence runs 17 residues, both termini included. The CDR3 spells CASSLFFGSANTGELFF.

The chain recombines TRBV20-1 with TRBJ1-1; D is unclear. The germline gives CDR1 DFQATT, CDR2 SNEGSKA (reference sequence). This CDR3 region has 11 residues. V shed 8 bases and J shed 0 bases, with 7 bases lying between them. CDR3 in DNA: TGCAGTACCGGGATGAACACTGAAGCTTTCTTT. This sequence encodes CSTGMNTEAFF.

This clone was picked up a small number of times. The chain has TRBV7-6 and TRBJ2-2, with 7 bases fitting TRBD1. J gave up 3 bases and V 6 bases, and 7 bases lay outside the gene matches. The CDR3 totals 15 residues. Germline V CDR1 and CDR2: SGHVS, FNYEAQ. The CDR3 here is CASRETGIYTGELFF. As DNA, the CDR3 is TGTGCCAGCAGGGAGACAGGGATTTACACCGGGGAGCTGTTTTTT. Based on the CDR3 plus reference TRBV7-6 and TRBJ2-2, the full variable domain is GAGVSQSPRYKVTKRGQDVALRCDPISGHVSLYWYRQALGQGPEFLTYFNYEAQQDKSGLPNDRFSAERPEGSISTLTIQRTEQRDSAMYRCASRETGIYTGELFFGEGSRLTVL.

This clone appeared once. The V gene is TRBV29-1, the J gene TRBJ2-4, with D perhaps TRBD1 (6 bases). V lost 4 bases to trimming and J lost 5 bases, with 12 bases between them. The germline V gene has CDR1 SQVTM and CDR2 ANQGSEA. The CDR3 sequence is 13 residues long. CDR3: CSVAWTDENIQYF. The CDR3 DNA reads TGCAGCGTTGCTTGGACAGACGAAAACATTCAGTACTTC.

The J gene is TRBJ1-3, the V gene TRBV7-8, with unresolved D. In germline, CDR1 is SGHVS, CDR2 FQNEAQ. V was pared by 3 bases and J by 2 bases, with 17 bases between. CDR3 length equals 17 residues. The CDR3 protein is CASSLGVRGTPGNTIYF. CDR3 in DNA: TGTGCCAGCAGCTTGGGCGTCCGGGGAACGCCTGGAAACACCATATATTTT.

This clone appeared a single time. The chain uses TRBV6-1 and TRBJ2-5, with 10 bases fitting TRBD1. The CDR3 covers 16 residues. Germline CDR1 MNHNS, CDR2 SASEGT. V lost 1 base to trimming and J lost 5 bases; unmatched junction nucleotides: 7. The CDR3, as DNA: TGTGCCAGCAGTGAAGAGGGGGACAGGGGATGGGAGACCCAGTACTTC. It is translated as CASSEEGDRGWETQYF.

The chain is built from TRBV18 and TRBJ1-5; TRBD1 matches 10 bases. Germline-derived CDR1 and CDR2 are KGHSH and LQKENI. The ends lost 4 bases at V and 3 bases at J; junction bases unmatched: 6. The CDR3 loop spans 16 amino acids. The CDR3 nucleotides are TGTGCCAGCTCACAAAGCGGGACAGGGGTCAATCAGCCCCAGCATTTT. Its protein is CASSQSGTGVNQPQHF.